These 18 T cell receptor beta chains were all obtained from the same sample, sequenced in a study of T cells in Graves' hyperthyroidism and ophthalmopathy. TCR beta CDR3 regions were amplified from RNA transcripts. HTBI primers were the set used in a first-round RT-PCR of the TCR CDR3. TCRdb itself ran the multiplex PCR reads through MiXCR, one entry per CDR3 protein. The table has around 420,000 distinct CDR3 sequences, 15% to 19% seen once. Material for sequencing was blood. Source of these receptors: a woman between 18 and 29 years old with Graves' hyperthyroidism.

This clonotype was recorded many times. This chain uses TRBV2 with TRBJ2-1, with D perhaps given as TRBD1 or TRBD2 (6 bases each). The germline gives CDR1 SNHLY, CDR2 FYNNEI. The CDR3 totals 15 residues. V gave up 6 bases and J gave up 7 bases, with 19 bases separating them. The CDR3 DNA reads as TGTGCCAGCAGGGGGGCCCCGACGGGGGCAAATGAGCAGTTCTTC. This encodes CASRGAPTGANEQFF.

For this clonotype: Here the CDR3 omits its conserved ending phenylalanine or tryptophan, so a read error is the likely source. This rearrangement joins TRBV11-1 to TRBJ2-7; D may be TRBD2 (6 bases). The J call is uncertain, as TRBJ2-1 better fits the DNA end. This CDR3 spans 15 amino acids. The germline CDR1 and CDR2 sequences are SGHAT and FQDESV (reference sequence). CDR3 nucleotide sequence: TGTGCCAGCAGCACTAGCCGGGTTTTATCCTACGAGCAGTTCTCC. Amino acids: CASSTSRVLSYEQFS.

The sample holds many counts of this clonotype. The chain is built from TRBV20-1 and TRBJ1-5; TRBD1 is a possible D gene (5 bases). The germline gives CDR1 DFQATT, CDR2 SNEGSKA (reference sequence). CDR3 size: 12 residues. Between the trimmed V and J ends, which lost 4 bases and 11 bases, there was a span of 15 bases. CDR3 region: CSAKMGDWAQHF. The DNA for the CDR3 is TGCAGTGCTAAGATGGGGGATTGGGCCCAGCATTTT.

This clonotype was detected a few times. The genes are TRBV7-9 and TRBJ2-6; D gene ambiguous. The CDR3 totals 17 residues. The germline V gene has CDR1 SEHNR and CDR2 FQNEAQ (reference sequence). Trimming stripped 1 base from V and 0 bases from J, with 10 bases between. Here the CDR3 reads CASSLGQLLSGANVLTF. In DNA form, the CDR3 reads TGTGCCAGCAGCTTAGGGCAGCTCCTCTCTGGGGCCAACGTCCTGACTTTC. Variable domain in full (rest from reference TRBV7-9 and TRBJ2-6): DTGVSQNPRHKITKRGQNVTFRCDPISEHNRLYWYRQTLGQGPEFLTYFQNEAQLEKSRLLSDRFSAERPKGSFSTLEIQRTEQGDSAMYLCASSLGQLLSGANVLTFGAGSRLTVL.

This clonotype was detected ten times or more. DNA of the CDR3: TGTGCCAGCAGTTACCGGGGCAGTAGTGGAAACACCATATATTTT. Encoded protein: CASSYRGSSGNTIYF. The chain uses TRBV6-5 and TRBJ1-3, with D maybe TRBD1 (5 bases). The V end was cut by 2 bases, the J end by 3 bases, with 11 bases between. The germline V gene encodes CDR1 MNHEY and CDR2 SVGAGI. The CDR3 totals 15 residues.

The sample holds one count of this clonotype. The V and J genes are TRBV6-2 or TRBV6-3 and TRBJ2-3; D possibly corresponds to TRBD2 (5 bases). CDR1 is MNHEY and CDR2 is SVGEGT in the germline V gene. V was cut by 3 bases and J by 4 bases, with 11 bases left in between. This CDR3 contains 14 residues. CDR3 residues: CASSYGVSADTQYF. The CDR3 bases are TGTGCCAGCAGTTATGGAGTTAGCGCAGATACGCAGTATTTT.

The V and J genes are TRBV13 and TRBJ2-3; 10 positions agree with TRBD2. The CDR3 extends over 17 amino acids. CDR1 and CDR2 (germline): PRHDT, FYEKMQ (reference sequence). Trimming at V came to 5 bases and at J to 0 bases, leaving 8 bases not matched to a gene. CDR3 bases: TGTGCCAGCAGCCTCGGACTAGCGGACCTTAGCACAGATACGCAGTATTTT. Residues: CASSLGLADLSTDTQYF.

The CDR3 sequence is CASSREAGGLESEQFF. Written as DNA, the CDR3 is TGTGCCAGCAGCAGAGAAGCGGGAGGGTTAGAGAGTGAGCAGTTCTTC. The chain couples TRBV7-2 to TRBJ2-1, with TRBD2 matching over 10 bases. The CDR3 totals 16 residues. Per germline, CDR1 SGHTA and CDR2 FQGNSA. J lost 9 bases, V lost 5 bases, and 13 bases had no gene match.

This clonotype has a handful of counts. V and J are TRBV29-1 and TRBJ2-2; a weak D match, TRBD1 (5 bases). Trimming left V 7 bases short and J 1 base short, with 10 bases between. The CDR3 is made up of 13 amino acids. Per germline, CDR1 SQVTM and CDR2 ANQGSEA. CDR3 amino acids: CSADNKNTGELFF. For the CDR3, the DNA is TGCAGCGCGGACAATAAGAACACCGGGGAGCTGTTTTTT.

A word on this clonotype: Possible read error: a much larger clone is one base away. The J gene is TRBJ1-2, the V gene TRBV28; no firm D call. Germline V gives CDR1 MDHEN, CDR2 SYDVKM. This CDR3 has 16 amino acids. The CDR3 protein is CASSPPRSAFYYGHTF. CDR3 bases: TGTGCCAGCAGCCCCCCCCGCAGCGCCTTCTACTATGGCCACACCTTC.

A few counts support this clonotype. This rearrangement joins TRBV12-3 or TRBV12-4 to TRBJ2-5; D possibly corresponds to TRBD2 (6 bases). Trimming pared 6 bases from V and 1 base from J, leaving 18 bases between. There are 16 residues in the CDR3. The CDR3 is CASSLLRLGSQETQYF. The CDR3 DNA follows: TGTGCCAGCAGCCTTCTGAGGCTCGGGAGCCAAGAGACCCAGTACTTC.

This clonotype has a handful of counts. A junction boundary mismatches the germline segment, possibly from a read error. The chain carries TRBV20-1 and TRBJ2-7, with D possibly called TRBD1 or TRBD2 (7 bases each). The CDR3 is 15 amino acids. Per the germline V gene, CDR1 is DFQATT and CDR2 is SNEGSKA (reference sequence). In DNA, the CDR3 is TGCAGTGCTAGAGATCCGAGGGGGGGACAGTACGAGCTGTACTTC. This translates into CSARDPRGGQYELYF.

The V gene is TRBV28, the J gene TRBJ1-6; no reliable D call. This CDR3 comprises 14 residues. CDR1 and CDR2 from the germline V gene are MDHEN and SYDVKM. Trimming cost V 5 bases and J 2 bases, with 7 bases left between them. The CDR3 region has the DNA TGTGCCAGCAGTCCAGGCCCCTATAATTCACCCCTCCACTTT. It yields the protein CASSPGPYNSPLHF.

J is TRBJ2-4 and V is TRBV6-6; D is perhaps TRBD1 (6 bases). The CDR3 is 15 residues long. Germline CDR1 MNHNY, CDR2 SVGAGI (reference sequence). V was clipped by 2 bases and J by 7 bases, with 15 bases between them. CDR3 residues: CASSYGGQGLNIQYF. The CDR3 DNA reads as TGTGCCAGCAGTTACGGAGGTCAGGGGCTGAACATTCAGTACTTC.

The CDR3 region is CSASATGGPSPLHF. Here the CDR3 DNA reads TGCAGTGCTAGCGCTACAGGGGGCCCTTCACCCCTCCACTTT. V is TRBV20-1 and J is TRBJ1-6; TRBD1 agrees at 9 bases. This CDR3 has 14 residues. Losses at the gene ends were 3 bases for V and 9 bases for J; bases not matched to a gene: 6. CDR1 is DFQATT, CDR2 SNEGSKA, per germline (reference sequence).

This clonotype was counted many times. CDR3 nucleotides: TGTGCCAGCAGCTTCTATCGGGGCAGGCAAGAGACCCAGTACTTC. It is translated as CASSFYRGRQETQYF. This sequence joins TRBV11-1 and TRBJ2-5, with D perhaps matching TRBD1 or TRBD2 (5 bases each). The CDR3 runs 15 residues. V lost 3 bases to trimming and J lost 2 bases, with 13 bases between them. The germline V gene encodes CDR1 SGHAT and CDR2 FQDESV (reference sequence).

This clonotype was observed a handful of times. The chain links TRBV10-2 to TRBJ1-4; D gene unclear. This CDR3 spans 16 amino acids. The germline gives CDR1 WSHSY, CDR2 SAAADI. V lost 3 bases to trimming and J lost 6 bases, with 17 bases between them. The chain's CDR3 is CASSDYRRASDEKLFF. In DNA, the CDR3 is TGCGCCAGCAGTGACTACAGACGGGCTTCAGATGAAAAACTGTTTTTT.

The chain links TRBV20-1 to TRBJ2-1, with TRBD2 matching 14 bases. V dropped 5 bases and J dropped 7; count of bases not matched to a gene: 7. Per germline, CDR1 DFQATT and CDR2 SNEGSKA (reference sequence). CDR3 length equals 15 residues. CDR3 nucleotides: TGCAGTGCTGGACCCGGGACTAGCGGGAGAAATGAGCAGTTCTTC. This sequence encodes CSAGPGTSGRNEQFF.